One and the same sample provided the 8 T cell receptor beta chains below, sequenced in a study of blood T cell repertoires in COVID-19. Libraries were prepared by immunoSEQ multiplex PCR; TCRdb keeps only in-frame clonotypes and omits some of them. In the table there are under 250,000 clones, roughly 80% of which are singletons. The sequenced sample was peripheral blood. Receptors originate from a woman aged 55 to 70 who had recovered from COVID-19.

The chain carries TRBV7-2 and TRBJ2-5; D is unresolved. V was clipped by 2 bases and J by 5 bases, with 12 bases between them. CDR1 and CDR2 from the germline V gene are SGHTA and FQGNSA. The CDR3 runs 14 residues. The CDR3: CASSLSRLRETQYF. The DNA of the CDR3 is TGTGCCAGCAGCTTAAGCCGGCTGAGGGAGACCCAGTACTTC.

This rearrangement joins TRBV15 to TRBJ1-1; D may be TRBD1 (6 bases). The length of the CDR3 is 15 residues. Germline V gene lookup returns CDR1 LNHNV and CDR2 YYDKDF (reference sequence). Trimming pared 0 bases from V and 3 bases from J, leaving 11 bases between. The CDR3 region is CATSRDRQEDTEAFF. CDR3 sequence (DNA): TGTGCCACCAGCAGAGACAGACAGGAGGACACTGAAGCTTTCTTT.

This chain links TRBV6-2 or TRBV6-3 with TRBJ1-5; 8 bases are shared with TRBD1. V lost 0 bases and J lost 2; bases outside the gene matches: 3. CDR1 and CDR2 from the germline V gene are MNHEY and SVGEGT. This CDR3 region has 16 residues. Written as DNA, the CDR3 is TGTGCCAGCAGTTACTCCGGACAGGGCGGCAATCAGCCCCAGCATTTT. Its translation is CASSYSGQGGNQPQHF.

The chain joins TRBV2 to TRBJ2-1; possible D gene TRBD1, 6 bases. Germline CDR1 and CDR2: SNHLY and FYNNEI. V lost 11 bases, J lost 4 bases, and 15 bases lay in between. The CDR3 sequence is 13 residues long. CDR3 in amino acids: CAAQDSPYNEQFF. The CDR3 DNA follows: TGTGCCGCGCAGGACAGCCCTTACAATGAGCAGTTCTTC.

This clone was counted many times. The chain joins TRBV30 to TRBJ1-1, with D possibly being TRBD1 (6 bases). Trimming took off 7 bases at V and 9 bases at J, with 12 bases between the two ends. Germline CDR1 reads GTSNPN; CDR2 reads SVGIG (reference sequence). The CDR3 totals 10 residues. CDR3 bases: TGTGCCTTTGGGACACAGCAAGCTTTCTTT. It codes for CAFGTQQAFF.

The CDR3 is CASSPGTGGMNTGELFF. CDR3 bases: TGTGCCAGCTCACCAGGGACAGGGGGAATGAACACCGGGGAGCTGTTTTTT. The V call is TRBV18, the J call TRBJ2-2; TRBD1 agrees at 11 bases. Trimming cost V 2 bases and J 1 base; bases outside gene matches: 3. The CDR3 spans 17 residues. CDR1 KGHSH and CDR2 LQKENI come from the germline V gene.

This rearrangement joins TRBV7-2 to TRBJ2-7; 7 nucleotides match TRBD1. V gave up 1 base and J gave up 4 bases; unmatched junction bases: 4. Germline V gene sequence: CDR1 SGHTA, CDR2 FQGNSA. The length of the CDR3 is 14 residues. CDR3 DNA sequence: TGTGCCAGCAGCTTAGAGACAGGGCGGTACGAGCAGTACTTC. Its translation is CASSLETGRYEQYF.

The genes are TRBV3-1 (or the pseudogene TRBV3-2) and TRBJ1-1, with D possibly TRBD1 on 5 matching bases. The CDR3 is made up of 14 amino acids. Germline V CDR1 and CDR2: LGHDT, YNNKEL (reference sequence). V dropped 4 bases and J dropped 6 bases, with 15 bases sitting between them. This chain's CDR3 is CASSPTFKGSEAFF. The DNA of the CDR3 is TGTGCCAGCAGCCCAACTTTCAAGGGGTCTGAAGCTTTCTTT.